The 18 T cell receptor beta chains below all came from one sample that was sequenced in a study of shared clonotypes between healthy human individuals. Sequenced by immunoSEQ multiplex PCR; TCRdb stores in-frame clones only, minus some. The profile shows some 1,900,000 clones, around 96% of them singletons. CD45RO-negative CD8 cells positively selected for CCR7 made up the naive population, which excluded terminally differentiated effector memory CD45RA+ cells. Sequenced material: naive CD8+ T cells sorted from blood. The receptor set was obtained from a man aged 18 to 29 in good health.

This chain's CDR3 is CASSVASGGPNYGYTF. For the CDR3, the DNA is TGTGCCAGCAGCGTAGCTTCGGGGGGACCTAACTATGGCTACACCTTC. This chain joins TRBV9 and TRBJ1-2; TRBD1 might be the D (5 bases). The germline V gene encodes CDR1 SGDLS and CDR2 YYNGEE. CDR3 length: 16 amino acids. V was cut by 0 bases and J by 0 bases, with 12 bases left in between. The full variable domain, rest sourced from reference TRBV9 and TRBJ1-2, is DSGVTQTPKHLITATGQRVTLRCSPRSGDLSVYWYQQSLDQGLQFLIQYYNGEERAKGNILERFSAQQFPDLHSELNLSSLELGDSALYFCASSVASGGPNYGYTFGSGTRLTVV.

The chain couples TRBV2 to TRBJ2-7; TRBD2 agrees at 8 bases. V dropped 4 bases and J dropped 2; count of bases not matched to a gene: 4. Germline CDR1 is SNHLY and CDR2 is FYNNEI. CDR3 length: 14 amino acids. This CDR3 is CASSVSGAAYEQYF. CDR3 coding DNA: TGTGCCAGCAGTGTTAGCGGGGCTGCCTACGAGCAGTACTTC.

The chain carries TRBV4-1 and TRBJ2-1; 11 bases are shared with TRBD2. The V segment lost 3 bases and the J segment 7 bases; nucleotides outside the gene matches: 20. CDR3 length: 20 residues. Germline CDR1 MGHRA, CDR2 YSYEKL. CDR3 sequence: CASSHQENRIAGGLRNEQFF. The CDR3 nucleotides read TGCGCCAGCAGCCACCAAGAGAATCGGATAGCGGGGGGGCTTAGAAATGAGCAGTTCTTC.

This clone was observed once. The chain employs TRBV30 and TRBJ1-4; D is perhaps TRBD1 (5 bases). V lost 1 base and J 3 bases, leaving 9 bases between the germline ends. The CDR3 totals 14 residues. The germline CDR1 and CDR2 sequences are GTSNPN and SVGIG (reference sequence). DNA for the CDR3: TGTGCCTGGAGTGCGACAGTCTCTAATGAAAAACTGTTTTTT. This codes for CAWSATVSNEKLFF.

Turning to this clone: In the same sample, other DNA sequences code for this CDR3. The gene calls are TRBV9 and TRBJ2-5; D is unclear. The CDR3 consists of 14 residues. Germline CDR1 is SGDLS and CDR2 is YYNGEE. The V end lost 0 bases, the J end lost 2 bases, and 8 bases lay between the germline ends. CDR3 region: CASSVGSTQETQYF. The CDR3 DNA reads as TGTGCCAGCAGCGTAGGTAGCACGCAAGAGACCCAGTACTTC.

Remarks on this clone: Other DNA sequences within the sample encode an identical CDR3. The V gene is TRBV6-5, the J gene TRBJ2-7, with D hard to call. V dropped 0 bases and J dropped 1 base, with 7 bases sitting between them. The CDR3 loop spans 14 amino acids. Germline loops: CDR1 MNHEY, CDR2 SVGAGI. The CDR3 here is CASSYSAASYEQYF. CDR3 nucleotide sequence: TGTGCCAGCAGTTACTCGGCGGCATCCTACGAGCAGTACTTC.

The rearrangement joins TRBV7-6 to TRBJ1-4; 9 bases are shared with TRBD1. Germline values: CDR1 SGHVS, CDR2 FNYEAQ. The CDR3 loop spans 14 amino acids. With 6 bases clipped from V and 5 bases from J, the junction kept 4 bases outside the gene matches. CDR3 loop: CASRPGTGNEKLFF. CDR3 sequence (DNA): TGTGCCAGCAGGCCCGGGACAGGGAATGAAAAACTGTTTTTT.

V gene TRBV19 combines with J gene TRBJ1-3, with D perhaps TRBD1 (5 bases). Trimming took 3 bases from V and 0 from J, leaving 12 bases between them. The CDR3 is made up of 16 amino acids. The V gene's germline CDR1 is LNHDA and CDR2 SQIVND (reference sequence). CDR3 in DNA: TGTGCCAGTAGTATGACAGTTAGCTCCTCTGGAAACACCATATATTTT. It codes for CASSMTVSSSGNTIYF.

V and J are TRBV2 and TRBJ2-5; perhaps TRBD1 as D (6 bases). The germline V gene encodes CDR1 SNHLY and CDR2 FYNNEI. The CDR3 has 15 amino acids. The V and J ends lost 0 bases and 0 bases respectively, with 8 bases between them. This CDR3 reads CASSEAQGYQETQYF. CDR3 nucleotides: TGTGCCAGCAGTGAAGCCCAGGGGTACCAAGAGACCCAGTACTTC.

On this clone: This specimen includes other DNA sequences encoding the same CDR3. The gene calls are TRBV5-1 and TRBJ2-7; 10 nucleotides align to TRBD1. This CDR3 region has 14 residues. Germline trimming cut 3 bases from V and 3 bases from J; bases unmatched to any gene: 3. CDR1 and CDR2 (germline): SGHRS, YFSETQ. In nucleotides, the CDR3 is TGCGCCAGCAGCTCCCGGGACAGGGGCTACGAGCAGTACTTC. Its protein is CASSSRDRGYEQYF. The entire variable domain, with the rest obtained from reference TRBV5-1 and TRBJ2-7, is as follows: KAGVTQTPRYLIKTRGQQVTLSCSPISGHRSVSWYQQTPGQGLQFLFEYFSETQRNKGNFPGRFSGRQFSNSRSEMNVSTLELGDSALYLCASSSRDRGYEQYFGPGTRLTVT.

This clone was counted once. This chain uses TRBV27 with TRBJ2-7, with D unclear. The germline CDR1 and CDR2 sequences are MNHEY and SMNVEV (reference sequence). The CDR3 runs 14 residues. Trimming stripped 3 bases from V and 1 base from J, with 10 bases between. CDR3 in DNA: TGTGCCAGCAGTTTCAGTAACCTTTCCTACGAGCAGTACTTC. Translation gives CASSFSNLSYEQYF.

The V and J genes are TRBV27 and TRBJ2-7, with 9 bases that match TRBD1. V trimming: 5 bases; J trimming: 3 bases; junction bases outside the gene matches: 8. This CDR3 is built from 15 residues. The germline CDR1 and CDR2 sequences are MNHEY and SMNVEV (reference sequence). The CDR3 DNA follows: TGTGCCAGCAGTCCGTACAGGGGGCTAATCTACGAGCAGTACTTC. Translation: CASSPYRGLIYEQYF.

The chain joins TRBV4-2 to TRBJ1-2, with TRBD1 as a possible D gene (5 bases). V shed 4 bases and J shed 6 bases, with 18 bases lying between them. Germline lookup yields CDR1 LGHNA and CDR2 YNFKEQ. The CDR3 has 15 residues. The DNA of the CDR3 is TGTGCCAGCAGCCGCCTCGGGGAGTTGGGGGATGGCTACACCTTC. Its translation is CASSRLGELGDGYTF.

The chain carries TRBV7-2 and TRBJ2-7; D is unresolved. Germline CDR1 and CDR2: SGHTA and FQGNSA. The CDR3 is 12 amino acids. The germline V and J ends were trimmed by 8 bases and 3 bases, with 11 bases remaining between them. In DNA form, the CDR3 reads TGTGCCAGCTCTACTCTTGACTACGAGCAGTACTTC. This encodes CASSTLDYEQYF.

The chain recombines TRBV10-3 with TRBJ1-3; no reliable D call. V lost 6 bases, J lost 5 bases, and 11 bases lay in between. The germline V gene encodes CDR1 ENHRY and CDR2 SYGVKD. The length of the CDR3 is 13 residues. The CDR3 nucleotides read TGTGCCATCAGAATCCCAGATAGAAACACCATATATTTT. It encodes CAIRIPDRNTIYF.

The rearrangement links TRBV4-1 to TRBJ2-5, with a weak D call TRBD1 (5 bases). Germline V gene lookup returns CDR1 MGHRA and CDR2 YSYEKL. The CDR3 has 14 residues. V was pared by 0 bases and J by 5 bases, with 10 bases between. The CDR3 protein is CASSQEGRAETQYF. The DNA of the CDR3 is TGCGCCAGCAGCCAAGAGGGCAGGGCTGAGACCCAGTACTTC.

The chain joins TRBV5-1 to TRBJ1-5, with D perhaps TRBD1 (6 bases). The CDR3 runs to 16 residues. Trimming took off 2 bases at V and 1 base at J, with 13 bases between the two ends. CDR1 and CDR2 from the germline V gene are SGHRS and YFSETQ. CDR3: CASSFGYRESNQPQHF. For the CDR3, the DNA is TGCGCCAGCAGCTTCGGGTACAGGGAAAGCAATCAGCCCCAGCATTTT.

This clone has only one observation. The rearrangement uses TRBV28 and TRBJ2-3; TRBD2 might be the D (6 bases). The CDR3 consists of 17 residues. The V end lost 5 bases, the J end lost 0 bases, and 18 bases lay between the germline ends. Germline V gene sequence: CDR1 MDHEN, CDR2 SYDVKM. The CDR3 region has the DNA TGTGCCAGCAGTCCACATCCGGGAGCCCCTAGCACAGATACGCAGTATTTT. Residues: CASSPHPGAPSTDTQYF.